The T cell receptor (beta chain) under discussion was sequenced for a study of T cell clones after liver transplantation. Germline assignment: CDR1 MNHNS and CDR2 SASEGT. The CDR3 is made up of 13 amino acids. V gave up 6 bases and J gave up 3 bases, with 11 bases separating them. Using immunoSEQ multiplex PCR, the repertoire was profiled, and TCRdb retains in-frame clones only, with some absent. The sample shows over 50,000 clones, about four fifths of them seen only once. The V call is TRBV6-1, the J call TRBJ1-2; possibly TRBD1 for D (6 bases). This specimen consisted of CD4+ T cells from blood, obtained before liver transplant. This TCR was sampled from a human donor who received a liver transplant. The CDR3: CASSKGGHYGYTF. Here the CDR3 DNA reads TGTGCCAGCAGCAAGGGGGGCCACTATGGCTACACCTTC.